Each of the 29 T cell receptor beta chains below was sequenced from the same sample in a study of early stage breast cancer tumors. Generated by immunoSEQ multiplex PCR, the TCRdb table keeps only in-frame clones and is missing some. This table has 30,000 to 40,000 clones, 74% appearing once. Sequencing was performed on blood. The receptor source for this set is a person aged 55 to 75 with breast cancer.

This CDR3 reads CASSRMTGSYEQYF. DNA of the CDR3: TGTGCCAGCAGTCGGATGACAGGGTCCTACGAGCAGTACTTC. The chain uses TRBV27 and TRBJ2-7, with 7 bases that match TRBD1. The CDR3 totals 14 residues. The J segment lost 1 base and the V segment lost 5 bases, leaving 5 bases of the junction unmatched. Germline loops: CDR1 MNHEY, CDR2 SMNVEV (reference sequence).

This clone occurred a few times. The rearrangement links TRBV7-9 to TRBJ1-1; possibly TRBD1 for D (6 bases). With 5 bases removed from V and 0 bases from J, the gap between germline ends came to 13 bases. The CDR3 has 15 residues. Germline V gives CDR1 SEHNR, CDR2 FQNEAQ (reference sequence). The CDR3: CASSRADRMNTEAFF. The CDR3 DNA follows: TGTGCCAGCAGCCGAGCCGACAGGATGAACACTGAAGCTTTCTTT.

The chain recombines TRBV25-1 with TRBJ2-7; the D gene is possibly TRBD2 (6 bases). There are 14 residues in the CDR3. The V gene lost 8 bases and the J gene lost 2 bases, with 16 bases spanning the gap. Germline V gene data show CDR1 as MGHDK and CDR2 as SYGVNS. This chain's CDR3 is CASRGGIPPYEQYF. CDR3 in DNA: TGTGCCAGCCGTGGAGGGATCCCTCCCTACGAGCAGTACTTC.

The chain combines TRBV2 with TRBJ2-3, with a possible D match to TRBD2 (6 bases). Germline CDR1 reads SNHLY; CDR2 reads FYNNEI. The CDR3 extends over 15 amino acids. Trimming cost V 6 bases and J 0 bases, with 13 bases left between them. The DNA for the CDR3 is TGTGCCAGCAGGAGTAGCGGTACTAGCACAGATACGCAGTATTTT. This translates into CASRSSGTSTDTQYF.

The genes are TRBV19 and TRBJ2-5, with 11 positions matching TRBD2. J gave up 2 bases and V 6 bases, and 8 bases lay outside the gene matches. There are 16 residues in the CDR3. CDR1 is LNHDA, CDR2 SQIVND, per germline (reference sequence). DNA for the CDR3: TGTGCCAGTAGCCGCAGGGGACTAGCGGTGCAAGAGACCCAGTACTTC. As protein: CASSRRGLAVQETQYF. The full variable domain, rest sourced from reference TRBV19 and TRBJ2-5, is DGGITQSPKYLFRKEGQNVTLSCEQNLNHDAMYWYRQDPGQGLRLIYYSQIVNDFQKGDIAEGYSVSREKKESFPLTVTSAQKNPTAFYLCASSRRGLAVQETQYFGPGTRLLVL.

The CDR3 is CASSATGQAYEQYF. CDR3 bases: TGTGCCAGCAGTGCGACGGGACAGGCCTACGAGCAGTACTTC. V usage is TRBV28 and J usage is TRBJ2-7; 8 nucleotides match TRBD1. The V segment lost 5 bases and the J segment 2 bases; nucleotides outside the gene matches: 5. Germline V gene lookup returns CDR1 MDHEN and CDR2 SYDVKM. The CDR3 extends over 14 amino acids.

The V gene is TRBV30, the J gene TRBJ1-1; no reliable D call. The CDR3 extends over 13 amino acids. V was cut by 2 bases and J by 8 bases, with 15 bases left in between. Germline V gene sequence: CDR1 GTSNPN, CDR2 SVGIG (reference sequence). CDR3 region: CAWSPFGSIEAFF. In DNA, the CDR3 is TGTGCCTGGAGTCCATTTGGCAGCATAGAAGCTTTCTTT.

This clone was recorded once. The J gene is TRBJ2-2, the V gene TRBV13; tentative D call: TRBD2 (6 bases). The CDR3 has 17 amino acids. V lost 5 bases and J 4 bases, leaving 20 bases between the germline ends. The germline CDR1 and CDR2 sequences are PRHDT and FYEKMQ (reference sequence). Written as DNA, the CDR3 is TGTGCCAGCAGCCCGCCGTGGGGGGACCCGTTCACCGGGGAGCTGTTTTTT. This codes for CASSPPWGDPFTGELFF.

This sequence joins TRBV5-1 and TRBJ1-4, with TRBD1 as a possible D gene (6 bases). CDR1 and CDR2 from the germline V gene are SGHRS and YFSETQ. This CDR3 is built from 18 residues. V shed 0 bases and J shed 5 bases, with 20 bases lying between them. CDR3 sequence (DNA): TGCGCCAGCAGCTTGGAGGACAGCCTACCCAAGACCAATGAAAAACTGTTTTTT. Translation: CASSLEDSLPKTNEKLFF.

The chain links TRBV28 to TRBJ1-5; 7 nucleotides line up with TRBD1. The CDR3 contains 14 residues. Per germline, CDR1 MDHEN and CDR2 SYDVKM. The junction had 8 bases not matched to a gene; V was cut back by 6 bases and J by 6 bases. DNA for the CDR3: TGTGCCAGCAGAAGACAGGGACAAGGTCAGCCCCAGCATTTT. It is translated as CASRRQGQGQPQHF.

Only a few counts were recorded for this clone. The chain links TRBV11-2 to TRBJ1-2, with 7 nucleotides matching TRBD1. The junction had 8 bases not matched to a gene; V was cut back by 5 bases and J by 8 bases. This CDR3 contains 13 residues. From germline, CDR1 is SGHAT and CDR2 FQNNGV. Here the CDR3 reads CASSPEGARGYTF. The CDR3 DNA reads TGTGCCAGCAGCCCGGAGGGGGCGCGGGGCTACACCTTC.

V gene TRBV5-1 combines with J gene TRBJ2-2; weak D call: TRBD1 (6 bases). The length of the CDR3 is 15 residues. The V and J ends lost 4 bases and 0 bases respectively, with 10 bases between them. CDR1 is SGHRS, CDR2 YFSETQ, per germline. The CDR3 region is CASSIGQTNTGELFF. Here the CDR3 DNA reads TGCGCCAGCAGCATTGGACAGACGAACACCGGGGAGCTGTTTTTT.

V usage is TRBV4-2 and J usage is TRBJ2-5; 7 bases line up with TRBD2. The CDR3 loop spans 17 amino acids. Germline CDR1 is LGHNA and CDR2 is YNFKEQ. V lost 2 bases to trimming and J lost 2 bases; unmatched junction nucleotides: 11. The CDR3 loop reads CASSQNLLAASQETQYF. The CDR3 DNA is TGTGCCAGCAGCCAAAATCTCCTAGCGGCCTCGCAAGAGACCCAGTACTTC.

The chain joins TRBV7-8 to TRBJ2-7; D assignment may be TRBD1 or TRBD2 (5 bases each). This CDR3 comprises 14 residues. With 4 bases removed from V and 2 bases from J, the gap between germline ends came to 12 bases. Germline CDR1 reads SGHVS; CDR2 reads FQNEAQ. CDR3 nucleotides: TGTGCCAGCAGCTCGACCGGGGCGGCCTACGAGCAGTACTTC. This codes for CASSSTGAAYEQYF.

This rearrangement joins TRBV11-3 to TRBJ2-1; D is unresolved. The ends were cut back, 5 bases at V and 6 bases at J, with 14 bases in the middle. CDR3 length equals 14 residues. Germline CDR1 is SGHNT and CDR2 is YENEEA. The CDR3 DNA reads TGTGCCAGCAGCCCCCACTCGATGGGCAATGAGCAGTTCTTC. Protein product: CASSPHSMGNEQFF.

This rearrangement joins TRBV27 to TRBJ1-1; D gene unclear. This CDR3 is 14 amino acids long. From germline, CDR1 is MNHEY and CDR2 SMNVEV (reference sequence). The V end was cut by 8 bases, the J end by 4 bases, with 17 bases between. CDR3 DNA: TGTGCCAGCGGGCCACCGGTGTCGGGCACTGAAGCTTTCTTT. Protein: CASGPPVSGTEAFF.

The chain couples TRBV15 to TRBJ1-3; D gene unclear. V lost 0 bases and J lost 0, with 12 bases in between. The CDR3 spans 17 residues. Germline V gene lookup returns CDR1 LNHNV and CDR2 YYDKDF (reference sequence). As DNA, the CDR3 is TGTGCCACCAGCAGAGAGTGGCCCGGCGACTCTGGAAACACCATATATTTT. Protein product: CATSREWPGDSGNTIYF.

V gene TRBV7-9 combines with J gene TRBJ2-2; D unclear. Germline V CDR1 and CDR2: SEHNR, FQNEAQ (reference sequence). The CDR3 spans 14 residues. V lost 1 base and J 5 bases, leaving 8 bases between the germline ends. CDR3 sequence (DNA): TGTGCCAGCAGCTTAGGACATGGGACCGGGGAGCTGTTTTTT. This gives the protein CASSLGHGTGELFF.

This clone appeared a few times. The chain combines TRBV7-9 with TRBJ1-5, with TRBD1 as a possible D gene (5 bases). The germline V and J ends were trimmed by 5 bases and 2 bases, with 13 bases remaining between them. CDR1 and CDR2 (germline): SEHNR, FQNEAQ (reference sequence). The CDR3 is 15 residues long. The CDR3 loop reads CASSADSGGNQPQHF. The CDR3 DNA reads as TGTGCCAGCAGCGCCGACAGCGGGGGCAATCAGCCCCAGCATTTT.

V usage is TRBV5-1 and J usage is TRBJ2-5; the D call may be TRBD1 or TRBD2 (5 bases each). The J call may be in error: the DNA end matches TRBJ2-7 better. The CDR3 covers 15 residues. Germline loops: CDR1 SGHRS, CDR2 YFSETQ. The CDR3 protein is CASQTGDEPVYEQYF. CDR3 coding DNA: TGCGCCAGCCAGACCGGGGACGAACCCGTCTACGAGCAGTACTTC.

The chain employs TRBV5-6 and TRBJ1-3; D unclear. This CDR3 spans 14 amino acids. The germline V gene has CDR1 SGHDT and CDR2 YYEEEE. Trimming stripped 4 bases from V and 2 bases from J, with 10 bases between. The CDR3 loop reads CASSVLDPGNTIYF. CDR3 nucleotides: TGTGCCAGCAGCGTCCTGGACCCTGGAAACACCATATATTTT. The variable domain in full, completed from reference TRBV5-6 and TRBJ1-3, reads DAGVTQSPTHLIKTRGQQVTLRCSPKSGHDTVSWYQQALGQGPQFIFQYYEEEERQRGNFPDRFSGHQFPNYSSELNVNALLLGDSALYLCASSVLDPGNTIYFGEGSWLTVV.

This clone showed up just once. CDR3 nucleotides: TGTGCCATCAGTGAGTCGAATGCAGGGGGCCGTAGCACAGATACGCAGTATTTT. Its translation is CAISESNAGGRSTDTQYF. The chain employs TRBV10-3 and TRBJ2-3, with 8 nucleotides matching TRBD1. The CDR3 extends over 18 amino acids. CDR1 is ENHRY and CDR2 is SYGVKD in the germline V gene. V gave up 0 bases and J gave up 0 bases; unmatched junction bases: 8.

The rearrangement joins TRBV20-1 to TRBJ1-2; D call uncertain. Germline V gene data show CDR1 as DFQATT and CDR2 as SNEGSKA (reference sequence). The V gene lost 6 bases and the J gene lost 9 bases, with 11 bases spanning the gap. The CDR3 is 10 amino acids. The CDR3 spells CSAGRSSYTF. The CDR3 DNA reads TGCAGTGCCGGCCGCTCTAGCTACACCTTC.

The chain employs TRBV6-1 and TRBJ2-3; D is unresolved. Germline values: CDR1 MNHNS, CDR2 SASEGT. The CDR3 is 12 amino acids. Trimming shortened V by 2 bases and J by 5 bases, and 5 bases separated the two germline ends. CDR3 protein: CASSEILDTQYF. Here the CDR3 DNA reads TGTGCCAGCAGTGAAATCCTAGATACGCAGTATTTT.

The rearrangement links TRBV7-9 to TRBJ1-4; 9 nucleotides align to TRBD1. The germline V gene has CDR1 SEHNR and CDR2 FQNEAQ (reference sequence). After removal of 5 bases from V and 7 bases from J, the junction contained 8 bases not matched to a gene. There are 15 residues in the CDR3. CDR3 region: CASSLGQGRAEKLFF. In DNA form, the CDR3 reads TGTGCCAGCAGCCTGGGACAGGGAAGGGCTGAAAAACTGTTTTTT. Together with reference TRBV7-9 and TRBJ1-4, the CDR3 gives the full variable domain: DTGVSQNPRHKITKRGQNVTFRCDPISEHNRLYWYRQTLGQGPEFLTYFQNEAQLEKSRLLSDRFSAERPKGSFSTLEIQRTEQGDSAMYLCASSLGQGRAEKLFFGSGTQLSVL.

The V gene is TRBV14, the J gene TRBJ1-1; TRBD1 agrees at 7 bases. Germline CDR1 SGHDN, CDR2 FVKESK. V was pared by 0 bases and J by 6 bases, with 4 bases of the junction left unmatched. The CDR3 covers 14 residues. In DNA form, the CDR3 reads TGTGCCAGCAGCCAAGAGACAGGGTGGCCTGAAGCTTTCTTT. This codes for CASSQETGWPEAFF.

V and J are TRBV20-1 and TRBJ1-2; D is unresolved. The CDR3 spans 10 residues. The germline V gene encodes CDR1 DFQATT and CDR2 SNEGSKA (reference sequence). V dropped 8 bases and J dropped 1 base, with 5 bases sitting between them. CDR3 coding DNA: TGCAGTTCTTTTAACTATGGCTACACCTTC. Translation gives CSSFNYGYTF.

The chain employs TRBV6-5 and TRBJ1-2; a possible D gene is TRBD1 (5 bases). CDR3 length: 15 residues. Trimming cost V 6 bases and J 0 bases, with 14 bases left between them. In germline, CDR1 is MNHEY, CDR2 SVGAGI. CDR3 nucleotide sequence: TGTGCCAGCAGCCCCGCAGGGATGGCTAACTATGGCTACACCTTC. Translating gives CASSPAGMANYGYTF.

The chain is built from TRBV18 and TRBJ1-5, with 8 bases aligning to TRBD1. The junction had 0 bases not matched to a gene; V was cut back by 3 bases and J by 2 bases. This CDR3 contains 14 residues. CDR1 and CDR2 from the germline V gene are KGHSH and LQKENI. The CDR3, as DNA: TGTGCCAGCTCACCGGGACAGGGCAATCAGCCCCAGCATTTT. It is translated as CASSPGQGNQPQHF.